This TCR beta chain was found in a study of identical twins. General study findings and limits: The same donors were not followed; conclusions instead depended on cross-sectional statistical analysis. Out-of-frame alpha sequences that twins shared showed excess low generation probability.

This clonotype was recorded at least ten times. Its target is unknown. In TCRdb, the 5' RACE reads were re-called with MiXCR into one record per CDR3 protein. The sample records 250,000 or so distinct CDR3 sequences, approximately 7% being singletons. Losses at the gene ends were 0 bases for V and 4 bases for J; bases not matched to a gene: 10. The CDR3 spans 17 residues. Germline CDR1 and CDR2: SGDLS and YYNGEE. These data were likewise used in another study, on yellow fever vaccine responses in identical twins.

The specimen was memory (CD45RO+) T cells sorted from blood. The receptor's source is a woman aged 18-29 years in good health. This chain connects TRBV9 to TRBJ1-3; TRBD1 matches at 7 bases. The CDR3 here is CASSVDPPGQKGNTIYF. CDR3 bases: TGTGCCAGCAGCGTAGACCCACCGGGACAGAAGGGAAACACCATATATTTT.